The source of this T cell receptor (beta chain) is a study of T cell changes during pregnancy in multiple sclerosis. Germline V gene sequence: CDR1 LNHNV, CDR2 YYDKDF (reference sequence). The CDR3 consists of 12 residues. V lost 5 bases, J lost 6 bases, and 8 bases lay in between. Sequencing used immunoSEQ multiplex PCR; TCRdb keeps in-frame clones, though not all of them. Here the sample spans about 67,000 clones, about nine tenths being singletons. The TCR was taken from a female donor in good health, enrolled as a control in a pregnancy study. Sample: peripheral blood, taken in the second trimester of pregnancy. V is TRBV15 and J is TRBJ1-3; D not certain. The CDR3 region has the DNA TGTGCCACCAGCGGACTCTTAAACACCATATATTTT. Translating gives CATSGLLNTIYF.